The sequence of this TCR beta chain was determined in a study of cytomegalovirus exposure and HLA in healthy donors. The germline V gene encodes CDR1 MNHEY and CDR2 SVGAGI. The J segment lost 4 bases and the V segment lost 5 bases, leaving 0 bases of the junction unmatched. This CDR3 contains 12 residues. PCR amplification relied on 60 Vbeta primers (plus 13 Jbeta primers). Sequencing used immunoSEQ multiplex PCR; TCRdb keeps in-frame clones, though not all of them. The sample data list 100,000 to 150,000 clones. The TCR originated in a man aged 18 to 30 in good health and CMV-seronegative. The specimen sequenced was PBMCs. V and J are TRBV6-5 and TRBJ2-5, with TRBD1 identical over 8 bases. The CDR3 region is CASSTGGETQYF. The CDR3 region has the DNA TGTGCCAGCAGTACAGGGGGAGAGACCCAGTACTTC.